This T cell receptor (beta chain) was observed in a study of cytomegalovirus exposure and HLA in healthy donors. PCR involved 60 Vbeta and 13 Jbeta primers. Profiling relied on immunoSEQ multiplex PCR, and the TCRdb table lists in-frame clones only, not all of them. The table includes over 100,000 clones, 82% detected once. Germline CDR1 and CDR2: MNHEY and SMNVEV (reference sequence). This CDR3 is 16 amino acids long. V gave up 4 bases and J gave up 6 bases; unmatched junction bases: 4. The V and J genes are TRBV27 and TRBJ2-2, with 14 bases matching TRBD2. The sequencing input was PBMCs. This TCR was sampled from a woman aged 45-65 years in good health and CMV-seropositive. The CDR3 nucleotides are TGTGCCAGCAGTTCCCGGACTAGCGGGAGGCCCGGGGAGCTGTTTTTT. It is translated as CASSSRTSGRPGELFF.